This T cell receptor beta chain was observed in a study of T cells in tumors after PD-1 blockade. The germline gives CDR1 SNHLY, CDR2 FYNNEI. The CDR3 is made up of 12 amino acids. Deletions cut 8 bases from V and 5 bases from J, with 12 bases between. Assay used: immunoSEQ multiplex PCR; TCRdb lists only in-frame clones, some missing. The sample yields tens of thousands of clones, about 84% seen once. For this clone: The target antigen is unknown.

The study's findings and limits: Blood contained about 45% of the tumor's TCR clonotypes.

The rearrangement links TRBV2 to TRBJ2-5; D is uncertain. The clonotype comes from a human donor with basal cell carcinoma. Material: PBMCs, obtained before anti-PD-1 treatment. The CDR3 nucleotides read TGTGCCAGCCTTTTGTTGTCGGAGACCCAGTACTTC. This codes for CASLLLSETQYF.